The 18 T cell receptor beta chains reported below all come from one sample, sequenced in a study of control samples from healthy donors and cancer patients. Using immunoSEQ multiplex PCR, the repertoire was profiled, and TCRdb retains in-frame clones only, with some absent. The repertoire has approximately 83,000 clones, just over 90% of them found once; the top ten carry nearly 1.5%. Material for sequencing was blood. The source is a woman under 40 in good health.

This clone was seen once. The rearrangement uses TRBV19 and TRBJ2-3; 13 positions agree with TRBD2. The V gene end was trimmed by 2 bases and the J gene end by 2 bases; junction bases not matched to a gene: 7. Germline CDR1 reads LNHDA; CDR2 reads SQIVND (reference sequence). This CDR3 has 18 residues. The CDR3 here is CASSILLAGGPSTDTQYF. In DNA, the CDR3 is TGTGCCAGTAGTATATTACTAGCGGGAGGGCCCTCCACAGATACGCAGTATTTT.

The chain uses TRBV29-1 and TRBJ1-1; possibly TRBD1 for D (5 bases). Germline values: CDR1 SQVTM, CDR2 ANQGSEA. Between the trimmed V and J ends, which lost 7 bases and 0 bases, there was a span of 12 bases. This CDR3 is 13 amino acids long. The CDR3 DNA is TGCAGCGCCAGGGTTTCGCTGAACACTGAAGCTTTCTTT. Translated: CSARVSLNTEAFF.

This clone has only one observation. The CDR3 protein is CASSLESRGGYTF. The CDR3 bases are TGTGCCAGCAGCTTAGAGTCTCGGGGAGGCTACACCTTC. J is TRBJ1-2 and V is TRBV7-6; D not certain. The V gene lost 1 base and the J gene lost 8 bases, with 11 bases spanning the gap. The germline V gene encodes CDR1 SGHVS and CDR2 FNYEAQ. There are 13 residues in the CDR3.

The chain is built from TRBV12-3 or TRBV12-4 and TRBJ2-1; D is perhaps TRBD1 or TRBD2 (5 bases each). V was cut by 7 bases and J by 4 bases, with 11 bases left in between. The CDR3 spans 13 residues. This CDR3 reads CASTRDPYNEQFF. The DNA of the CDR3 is TGTGCCAGCACCAGGGACCCTTACAATGAGCAGTTCTTC.

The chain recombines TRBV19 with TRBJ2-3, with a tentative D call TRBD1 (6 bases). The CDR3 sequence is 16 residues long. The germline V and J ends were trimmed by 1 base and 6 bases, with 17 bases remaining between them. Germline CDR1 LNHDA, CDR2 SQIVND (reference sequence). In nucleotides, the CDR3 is TGTGCCAGTAGTATAGGTACAGGGAGCGTTTTGGATACGCAGTATTTT. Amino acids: CASSIGTGSVLDTQYF. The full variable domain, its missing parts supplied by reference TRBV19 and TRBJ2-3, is DGGITQSPKYLFRKEGQNVTLSCEQNLNHDAMYWYRQDPGQGLRLIYYSQIVNDFQKGDIAEGYSVSREKKESFPLTVTSAQKNPTAFYLCASSIGTGSVLDTQYFGPGTRLTVL.

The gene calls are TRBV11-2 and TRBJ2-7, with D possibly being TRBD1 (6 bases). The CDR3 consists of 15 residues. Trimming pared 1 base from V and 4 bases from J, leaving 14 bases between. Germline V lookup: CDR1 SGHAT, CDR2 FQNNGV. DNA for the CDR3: TGTGCCAGCAGCTTAGGTCAGGGCAGGGGTTACGAGCAGTACTTC. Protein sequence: CASSLGQGRGYEQYF.

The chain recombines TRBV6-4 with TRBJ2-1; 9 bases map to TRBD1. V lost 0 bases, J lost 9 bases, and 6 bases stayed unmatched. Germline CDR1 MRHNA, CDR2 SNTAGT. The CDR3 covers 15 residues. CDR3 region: CASSDSIGTGSEQFF. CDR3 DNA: TGTGCCAGCAGTGACTCGATAGGGACAGGGTCTGAGCAGTTCTTC.

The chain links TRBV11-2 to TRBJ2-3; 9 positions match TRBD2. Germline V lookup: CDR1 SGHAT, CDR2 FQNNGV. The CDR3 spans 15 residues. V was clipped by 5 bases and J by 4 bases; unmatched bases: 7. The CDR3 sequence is CASSPLAGPPDTQYF. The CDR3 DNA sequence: TGTGCCAGCAGCCCTCTAGCGGGGCCCCCAGATACGCAGTATTTT.

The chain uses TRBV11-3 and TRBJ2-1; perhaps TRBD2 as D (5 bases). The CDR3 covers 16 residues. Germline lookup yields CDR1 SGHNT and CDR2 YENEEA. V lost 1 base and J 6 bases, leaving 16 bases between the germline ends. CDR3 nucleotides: TGTGCCAGCAGCTTAGCAACCTCCACAACTAGCAATGAGCAGTTCTTC. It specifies CASSLATSTTSNEQFF.

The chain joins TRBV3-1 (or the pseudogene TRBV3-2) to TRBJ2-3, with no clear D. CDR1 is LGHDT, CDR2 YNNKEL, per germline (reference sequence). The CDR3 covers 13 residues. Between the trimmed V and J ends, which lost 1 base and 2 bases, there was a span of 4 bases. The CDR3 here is CASSQVFTDTQYF. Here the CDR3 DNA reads TGTGCCAGCAGCCAAGTTTTCACAGATACGCAGTATTTT.

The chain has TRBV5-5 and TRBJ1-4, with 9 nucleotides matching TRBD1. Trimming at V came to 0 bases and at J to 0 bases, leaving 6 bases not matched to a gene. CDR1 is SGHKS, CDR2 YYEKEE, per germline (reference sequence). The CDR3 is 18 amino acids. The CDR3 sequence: CASSLAPQGATTNEKLFF. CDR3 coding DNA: TGTGCCAGCAGCTTGGCTCCACAGGGGGCAACAACTAATGAAAAACTGTTTTTT. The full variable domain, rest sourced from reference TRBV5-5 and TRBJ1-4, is DAGVTQSPTHLIKTRGQQVTLRCSPISGHKSVSWYQQVLGQGPQFIFQYYEKEERGRGNFPDRFSARQFPNYSSELNVNALLLGDSALYLCASSLAPQGATTNEKLFFGSGTQLSVL.

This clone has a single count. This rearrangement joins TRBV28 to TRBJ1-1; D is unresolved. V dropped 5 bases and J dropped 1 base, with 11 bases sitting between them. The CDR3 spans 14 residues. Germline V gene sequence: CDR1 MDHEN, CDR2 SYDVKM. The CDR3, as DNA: TGTGCCAGCAGTCCCTTAAGTGGGAACACTGAAGCTTTCTTT. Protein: CASSPLSGNTEAFF.

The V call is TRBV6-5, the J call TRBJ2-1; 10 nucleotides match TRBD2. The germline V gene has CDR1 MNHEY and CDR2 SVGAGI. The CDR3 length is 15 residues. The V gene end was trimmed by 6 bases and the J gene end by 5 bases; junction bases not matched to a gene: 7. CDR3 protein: CASSQGLARHNEQFF. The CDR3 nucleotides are TGTGCCAGCAGCCAGGGACTAGCGAGGCACAATGAGCAGTTCTTC.

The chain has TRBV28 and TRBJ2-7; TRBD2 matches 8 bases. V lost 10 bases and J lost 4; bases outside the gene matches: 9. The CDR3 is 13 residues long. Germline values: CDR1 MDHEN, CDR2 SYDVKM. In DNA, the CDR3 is TGTGCCACAGGTAGCGGGGACCGATACGAGCAGTACTTC. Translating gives CATGSGDRYEQYF.

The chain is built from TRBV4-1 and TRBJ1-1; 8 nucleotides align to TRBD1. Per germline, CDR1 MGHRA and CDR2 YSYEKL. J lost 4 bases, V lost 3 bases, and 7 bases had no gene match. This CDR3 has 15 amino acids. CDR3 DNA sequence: TGCGCCAGCAGCCATTCTCAGGGGGCGGGCACTGAAGCTTTCTTT. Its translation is CASSHSQGAGTEAFF.

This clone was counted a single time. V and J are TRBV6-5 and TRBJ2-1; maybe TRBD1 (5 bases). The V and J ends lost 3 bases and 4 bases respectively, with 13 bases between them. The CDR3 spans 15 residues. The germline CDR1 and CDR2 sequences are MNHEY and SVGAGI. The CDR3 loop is CASSYSGHRYNEQFF. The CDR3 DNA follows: TGTGCCAGCAGTTATTCCGGACACCGGTACAATGAGCAGTTCTTC.

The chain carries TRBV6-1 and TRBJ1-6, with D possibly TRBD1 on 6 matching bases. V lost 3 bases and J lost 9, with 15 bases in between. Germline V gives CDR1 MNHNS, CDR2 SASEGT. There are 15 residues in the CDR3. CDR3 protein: CASSDDLGGGSPLHF. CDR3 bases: TGTGCCAGCAGTGATGACTTAGGAGGGGGTTCACCCCTCCACTTT.

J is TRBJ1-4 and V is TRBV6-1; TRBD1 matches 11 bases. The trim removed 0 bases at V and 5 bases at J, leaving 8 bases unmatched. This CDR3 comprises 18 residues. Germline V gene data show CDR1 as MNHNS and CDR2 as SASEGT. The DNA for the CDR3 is TGTGCCAGCAGTGAAGCCCGGGACAGGGGGTCTTCAAATGAAAAACTGTTTTTT. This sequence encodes CASSEARDRGSSNEKLFF.